The 24 T cell receptor beta chains below all came from one sample that was sequenced in a study of shared T cell receptors in the human thymus. Profiled with immunoSEQ multiplex PCR; TCRdb holds only in-frame clones, not every one. The sample contains over 650,000 clones, 80% to 90% of which appear only once. These data are also associated with another study on human thymus T cells.

The sample was thymocytes. These receptors were obtained from a boy less than two years old with a congenital heart defect.

This clone came up once. The chain recombines TRBV6-1 with TRBJ1-5; possibly TRBD1 for D (6 bases). Germline CDR1 reads MNHNS; CDR2 reads SASEGT. This CDR3 contains 15 residues. Trimming left V 7 bases short and J 2 bases short, with 15 bases between. The CDR3 nucleotides read TGTGCCAGCACCCCCCTTGGGGGCTGCAATCAGCCCCAGCATTTT. Protein product: CASTPLGGCNQPQHF.

V usage is TRBV18 and J usage is TRBJ2-7, with a weak D call TRBD2 (6 bases). The CDR3 loop spans 14 amino acids. The germline gives CDR1 KGHSH, CDR2 LQKENI. With 0 bases removed from V and 3 bases from J, the gap between germline ends came to 9 bases. The CDR3: CASSPPAGFYEQYF. DNA of the CDR3: TGTGCCAGCTCACCACCGGCGGGGTTCTACGAGCAGTACTTC.

This chain links TRBV2 with TRBJ2-7; a weak D match, TRBD1 (6 bases). V lost 2 bases and J 2 bases, leaving 10 bases between the germline ends. This CDR3 has 14 residues. Germline lookup yields CDR1 SNHLY and CDR2 FYNNEI. For the CDR3, the DNA is TGTGCCAGCAGTGAATGGACAGCCCCCTACGAGCAGTACTTC. Translation gives CASSEWTAPYEQYF.

This clone came up a few times. Other DNA sequences within the sample encode an identical CDR3. V usage is TRBV27 and J usage is TRBJ1-4; tentatively, D is TRBD1 (5 bases). From germline, CDR1 is MNHEY and CDR2 SMNVEV (reference sequence). CDR3 length equals 13 residues. V was trimmed by 2 bases and J by 7 bases, leaving 8 bases between them. The CDR3 DNA is TGTGCCAGCAGTTTAGGGACTGGTGAAAAACTGTTTTTT. Amino acids: CASSLGTGEKLFF.

The rearrangement joins TRBV30 to TRBJ1-4; 7 nucleotides align to TRBD1. CDR3 length: 17 amino acids. V lost 7 bases, J lost 6 bases, and 20 bases stayed unmatched. CDR1 is GTSNPN, CDR2 SVGIG, per germline (reference sequence). The CDR3 region is CAYTWTGRRDNDEKLFF. The CDR3 coding sequence is TGTGCCTATACTTGGACAGGCAGGAGGGACAATGATGAAAAACTGTTTTTT. The whole variable domain, remainder taken from reference TRBV30 and TRBJ1-4, is SQTIHQWPATLVQPVGSPLSLECTVEGTSNPNLYWYRQAAGRGLQLLFYSVGIGQISSEVPQNLSASRPQDRQFILSSKKLLLSDSGFYLCAYTWTGRRDNDEKLFFGSGTQLSVL.

The chain is built from TRBV10-3 and TRBJ2-1; 10 nucleotides line up with TRBD2. The CDR3 is made up of 23 amino acids. Losses at the gene ends were 0 bases for V and 2 bases for J; bases not matched to a gene: 22. Looked up from germline, CDR1 is ENHRY and CDR2 is SYGVKD. CDR3 sequence reads: CAISESNIQGAASGSRTYNEQFF. The CDR3 DNA reads as TGTGCCATCAGTGAGTCAAATATCCAGGGGGCGGCTAGCGGGAGTAGGACCTACAATGAGCAGTTCTTC.

The genes are TRBV12-5 and TRBJ2-2; a possible D gene is TRBD1 (7 bases). V lost 2 bases, J lost 6 bases, and 16 bases lay in between. CDR1 LGHNT and CDR2 FRNRAP come from the germline V gene. The CDR3 sequence is 16 residues long. CDR3: CASGLNTRRGPGELFF. For the CDR3, the DNA is TGTGCTAGTGGTTTGAATACGCGGAGGGGGCCCGGGGAGCTGTTTTTT.

The chain has TRBV7-8 and TRBJ2-3; TRBD1 matches 9 bases. Germline CDR1 SGHVS, CDR2 FQNEAQ. The CDR3 is made up of 15 amino acids. V lost 4 bases and J lost 3; bases outside the gene matches: 5. The CDR3 spells CASSCRDRDTDTQYF. CDR3 nucleotides: TGTGCCAGCAGCTGCCGGGACAGGGATACAGATACGCAGTATTTT.

The chain has TRBV5-6 and TRBJ1-5, with TRBD1 matching over 10 bases. This CDR3 has 15 amino acids. V shed 4 bases and J 5 bases; nucleotides not matched to a gene: 6. Germline CDR1 and CDR2: SGHDT and YYEEEE. The chain's CDR3 is CASSTTGQGHQPQHF. For the CDR3, the DNA is TGTGCCAGCAGCACTACGGGACAGGGGCATCAGCCCCAGCATTTT.

The rearrangement joins TRBV6-1 to TRBJ1-2; 7 positions match TRBD1. The CDR3 extends over 15 amino acids. From germline, CDR1 is MNHNS and CDR2 SASEGT. The ends lost 0 bases at V and 2 bases at J; junction bases unmatched: 3. CDR3 residues: CASSEALGQNYGYTF. CDR3 bases: TGTGCCAGCAGTGAAGCTCTGGGACAGAACTATGGCTACACCTTC.

This chain connects TRBV14 to TRBJ2-5, with D possibly matching TRBD1 (6 bases). The CDR3 totals 16 residues. Germline V gives CDR1 SGHDN, CDR2 FVKESK. Trimming pared 4 bases from V and 3 bases from J, leaving 18 bases between. CDR3 sequence (DNA): TGTGCCAGCAGCCCCCGGACAGATAAGGGGGAAGAGACCCAGTACTTC. Amino acids: CASSPRTDKGEETQYF.

This clone appeared a few times. The chain joins TRBV19 to TRBJ2-7; the match to TRBD1 covers 12 bases. The CDR3 has 12 amino acids. CDR1 LNHDA and CDR2 SQIVND come from the germline V gene (reference sequence). V lost 10 bases, J lost 6 bases, and 4 bases stayed unmatched. DNA of the CDR3: TGTGCCACTAGGGACAGGGGGCGCGAGCAGTACTTC. Amino acid sequence: CATRDRGREQYF. Variable domain in full (rest from reference TRBV19 and TRBJ2-7): DGGITQSPKYLFRKEGQNVTLSCEQNLNHDAMYWYRQDPGQGLRLIYYSQIVNDFQKGDIAEGYSVSREKKESFPLTVTSAQKNPTAFYLCATRDRGREQYFGPGTRLTVT.

The chain combines TRBV2 with TRBJ1-1, with D possibly matching TRBD1 (6 bases). Trimming left V 0 bases short and J 1 base short, with 12 bases between. CDR1 is SNHLY and CDR2 is FYNNEI in the germline V gene. There are 16 residues in the CDR3. CDR3 DNA sequence: TGTGCCAGCAGTGAAGCGTGTGGACAGAAGAACACTGAAGCTTTCTTT. Translating gives CASSEACGQKNTEAFF.

This chain connects TRBV19 to TRBJ2-5, with 8 positions matching TRBD1. The CDR3 runs to 17 residues. CDR1 is LNHDA, CDR2 SQIVND, per germline (reference sequence). The V and J ends lost 3 bases and 3 bases, in that order; junction bases with no gene match: 12. CDR3 residues: CASSIPFDATGEETQYF. CDR3 in DNA: TGTGCCAGTAGTATCCCCTTTGACGCGACAGGGGAAGAGACCCAGTACTTC.

This clone was seen a few times. The chain links TRBV5-4 to TRBJ1-2; D is uncertain. The CDR3 is 12 amino acids. V was pared by 4 bases and J by 4 bases, with 8 bases between. Germline V gives CDR1 SGHNT, CDR2 YYREEE (reference sequence). CDR3 DNA sequence: TGTGCCAGCAGCCCGGGAGTCTATGGCTACACCTTC. Protein: CASSPGVYGYTF.

This sequence joins TRBV4-2 and TRBJ1-1; the D gene is possibly TRBD1 (5 bases). CDR1 is LGHNA, CDR2 YNFKEQ, per germline. Trimming took off 0 bases at V and 4 bases at J, with 18 bases between the two ends. The CDR3 sequence is 17 residues long. The CDR3 is CASSQDIAGKVSTEAFF. CDR3 bases: TGTGCCAGCAGCCAAGATATTGCAGGGAAGGTCAGCACTGAAGCTTTCTTT.

V is TRBV15 and J is TRBJ2-7; 9 bases are shared with TRBD2. The CDR3 totals 16 residues. CDR1 is LNHNV and CDR2 is YYDKDF in the germline V gene (reference sequence). With V trimmed by 0 bases and J by 2 bases, 5 bases remained unmatched. The CDR3 reads CATSRDKGTSPYEQYF. In DNA, the CDR3 is TGTGCCACCAGCAGAGATAAAGGGACTAGCCCCTACGAGCAGTACTTC.

This clone was picked up a small number of times. At the DNA level, this CDR3 is encoded by other sequences in the same sample as well. The chain carries TRBV18 and TRBJ2-1; D call uncertain. This CDR3 is 12 amino acids long. The V end lost 3 bases, the J end lost 3 bases, and 3 bases lay between the germline ends. Germline CDR1 KGHSH, CDR2 LQKENI. The CDR3 DNA reads TGTGCCAGCTCACCGCGCTACAATGAGCAGTTCTTC. Protein product: CASSPRYNEQFF.

The chain combines TRBV7-9 with TRBJ2-5; D gene ambiguous. The CDR3 runs 16 residues. The ends were cut back, 5 bases at V and 5 bases at J, with 21 bases in the middle. Looked up from germline, CDR1 is SEHNR and CDR2 is FQNEAQ (reference sequence). CDR3 DNA: TGTGCCAGCAGCCCCTTCGCGGAACCACCCCCGGAGACCCAGTACTTC. This translates into CASSPFAEPPPETQYF.

The chain employs TRBV29-1 and TRBJ2-2; the match to TRBD1 covers 7 bases. The germline V gene encodes CDR1 SQVTM and CDR2 ANQGSEA. J gave up 2 bases and V 7 bases, and 10 bases lay outside the gene matches. This CDR3 region has 15 residues. The chain's CDR3 is CSALTGSINTGELFF. The CDR3 bases are TGCAGCGCATTGACAGGGAGTATAAACACCGGGGAGCTGTTTTTT.

The chain links TRBV29-1 to TRBJ2-2, with 8 bases fitting TRBD1. This CDR3 has 12 amino acids. Germline V gene lookup returns CDR1 SQVTM and CDR2 ANQGSEA. The V and J ends lost 4 bases and 6 bases, in that order; junction bases with no gene match: 1. The CDR3 loop reads CSVAGGSGELFF. The CDR3 region has the DNA TGCAGCGTTGCAGGGGGCTCCGGGGAGCTGTTTTTT.

The chain is built from TRBV28 and TRBJ1-2, with 10 bases lining up with TRBD1. V was clipped by 6 bases and J by 4 bases; unmatched bases: 8. Per the germline V gene, CDR1 is MDHEN and CDR2 is SYDVKM. CDR3 size: 15 residues. CDR3 in amino acids: CASSKTGGASYGYTF. The CDR3 bases are TGTGCCAGCAGCAAGACAGGGGGCGCCAGCTATGGCTACACCTTC.

J is TRBJ2-7 and V is TRBV6-5; the match to TRBD1 covers 8 bases. With 10 bases clipped from V and 4 bases from J, the junction kept 12 bases outside the gene matches. Germline values: CDR1 MNHEY, CDR2 SVGAGI. The CDR3 is 14 amino acids. The CDR3 reads CATSSQGARYEQYF. The DNA for the CDR3 is TGTGCCACGTCCTCCCAGGGGGCGCGGTACGAGCAGTACTTC.

The gene calls are TRBV10-2 and TRBJ2-5; 8 nucleotides line up with TRBD1. The trim removed 10 bases at V and 5 bases at J, leaving 12 bases unmatched. Germline CDR1 is WSHSY and CDR2 is SAAADI. The CDR3 contains 14 residues. DNA of the CDR3: TGCGCCACCAGGGGGCCCAGAAATAGGGAGACCCAGTACTTC. It is translated as CATRGPRNRETQYF.